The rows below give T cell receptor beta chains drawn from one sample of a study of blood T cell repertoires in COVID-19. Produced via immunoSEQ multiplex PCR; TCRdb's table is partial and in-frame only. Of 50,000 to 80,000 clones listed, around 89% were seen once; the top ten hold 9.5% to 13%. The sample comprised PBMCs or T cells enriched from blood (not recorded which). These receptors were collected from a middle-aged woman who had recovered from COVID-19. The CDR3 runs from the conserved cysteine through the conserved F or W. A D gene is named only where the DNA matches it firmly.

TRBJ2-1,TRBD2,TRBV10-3,CAISEGSGGVDEQFF,TGTGCCATCAGTGAAGGTAGCGGGGGGGTAGATGAGCAGTTCTTC
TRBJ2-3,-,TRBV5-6,CASSLVRDTQYF,TGTGCCAGCAGCTTGGTTCGGGATACGCAGTATTTT
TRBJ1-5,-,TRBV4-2,CASSQDLLQPQHF,TGTGCCAGCAGCCAAGATTTGTTACAGCCCCAGCATTTT
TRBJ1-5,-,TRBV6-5,CASSFGGAIGNQPQHF,TGTGCCAGCAGTTTTGGGGGGGCGATCGGCAATCAGCCCCAGCATTTT
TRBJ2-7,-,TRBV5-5,CASSLGLFYEQYF,TGTGCCAGCAGCTTGGGACTCTTCTACGAGCAGTACTTC
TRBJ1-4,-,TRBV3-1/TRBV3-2,CASSQVGQSPNEKLFF,TGTGCCAGCAGCCAAGTAGGACAGTCCCCTAATGAAAAACTGTTTTTT
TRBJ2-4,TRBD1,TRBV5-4,CASSNGQGNIQYF,TGTGCCAGCAGCAATGGACAGGGAAACATTCAGTACTTC
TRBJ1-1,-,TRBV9,CASSVGETYYTEAFF,TGTGCCAGCAGCGTAGGCGAGACATATTACACTGAAGCTTTCTTT
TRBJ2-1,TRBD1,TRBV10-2,CASSDQTGEQFF,TGCGCCAGCAGTGACCAGACAGGGGAGCAGTTCTTC
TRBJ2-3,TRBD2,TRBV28,CASSSQGLAGAGDTQYF,TGTGCCAGCAGTTCGCAGGGACTAGCGGGGGCAGGAGATACGCAGTATTTT
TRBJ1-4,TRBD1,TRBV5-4,CASSGGGRGLDEKLFF,TGTGCCAGCAGCGGAGGGGGCAGGGGACTGGACGAAAAACTGTTTTTT
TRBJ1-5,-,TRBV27,CASSLSGVDQPQHF,TGTGCCAGCAGTTTATCCGGGGTGGATCAGCCCCAGCATTTT
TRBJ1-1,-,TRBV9,CASSVENGGTEAFF,TGTGCCAGCAGCGTAGAAAACGGGGGCACTGAAGCTTTCTTT
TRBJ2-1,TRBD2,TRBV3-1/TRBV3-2,CASSPIGGDNNEQFF,TGTGCCAGCAGCCCAATCGGGGGGGACAACAATGAGCAGTTCTTC
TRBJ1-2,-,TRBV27,CASSLMPQTSTEGGYTF,TGTGCCAGCAGTTTGATGCCCCAGACCTCAACGGAGGGTGGCTACACCTTC
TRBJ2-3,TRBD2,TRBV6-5,CASSSSGGATDTQYF,TGTGCCAGCAGTAGTAGCGGGGGGGCGACAGATACGCAGTATTTT
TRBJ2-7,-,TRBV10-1,CASRAAGGHEQYF,TGCGCCAGCAGAGCAGCCGGCGGCCACGAGCAGTACTTC
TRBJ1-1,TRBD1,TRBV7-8,CASSLAYKGQGRAEAFF,TGTGCCAGCAGCTTAGCGTACAAGGGACAGGGGAGGGCTGAAGCTTTCTTT
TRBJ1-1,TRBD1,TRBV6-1,CASSETWTGNTEAFF,TGTGCCAGCAGTGAAACTTGGACAGGGAACACTGAAGCTTTCTTT
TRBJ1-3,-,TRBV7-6,CASSPPGGASSGNTIYF,TGTGCCAGCAGCCCACCGGGCGGGGCGAGCTCTGGAAACACCATATATTTT
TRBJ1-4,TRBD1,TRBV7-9,CASSARQGSNEKLFF,TGTGCCAGCAGCGCCCGACAGGGGAGTAATGAAAAACTGTTTTTT
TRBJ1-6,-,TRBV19,CASSEIQGNSPLHF,TGTGCCAGTAGTGAGATCCAGGGTAATTCACCCCTCCACTTT
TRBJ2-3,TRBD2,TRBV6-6,CATGGSLISDTQYF,TGTGCCACAGGCGGGAGCCTAATATCAGATACGCAGTATTTT
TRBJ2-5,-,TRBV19,CASRLRGGQETQYF,TGTGCCAGTAGGCTTAGGGGGGGCCAAGAGACCCAGTACTTC
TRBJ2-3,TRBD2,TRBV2,CASRRTSGGLGADTQYF,TGTGCCAGCAGGCGGACTAGCGGGGGTCTCGGGGCAGATACGCAGTATTTT
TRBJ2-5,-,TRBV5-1,CASSARVTESETQYF,TGCGCCAGCAGCGCCCGGGTTACTGAATCAGAGACCCAGTACTTC
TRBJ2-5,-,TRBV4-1,CASSQVTIAEAQYF,TGCGCCAGCAGCCAAGTCACAATAGCAGAGGCCCAGTACTTC
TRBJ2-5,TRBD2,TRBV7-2,CASRSGGSVETQYF,TGTGCCAGCCGGTCCGGGGGGTCAGTAGAGACCCAGTACTTC
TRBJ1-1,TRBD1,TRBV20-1,CSASGTGDTEAFF,TGCAGTGCTAGTGGTACAGGGGACACTGAAGCTTTCTTT